Listed here are 14 T cell receptor beta chains from one sample, sequenced in a study of cytomegalovirus exposure and HLA in healthy donors. The PCR used 60 Vbeta and 13 Jbeta primers. The repertoire was sequenced with immunoSEQ multiplex PCR; TCRdb's copy has only in-frame clones and lacks some. The sample consists of about 170,000 clones, approximately 79% of them appearing once. The sample comprised PBMCs. The receptors were sampled from a male donor in good health and CMV-seronegative.

The chain recombines TRBV11-2 with TRBJ2-5; the D gene is possibly TRBD2 (6 bases). From germline, CDR1 is SGHAT and CDR2 FQNNGV. The CDR3 runs to 15 residues. The germline V and J ends were trimmed by 6 bases and 3 bases, with 17 bases remaining between them. The CDR3 spells CASRPGGRGKETQYF. The DNA of the CDR3 is TGTGCCAGCAGGCCAGGAGGGCGGGGCAAAGAGACCCAGTACTTC.

The genes are TRBV5-1 and TRBJ1-1; TRBD1 is a possible D gene (6 bases). The V and J ends lost 5 bases and 1 base respectively, with 15 bases between them. The CDR3 has 15 amino acids. Germline assignment: CDR1 SGHRS and CDR2 YFSETQ. CDR3 sequence (DNA): TGCGCCAGCAGACAGTCAGGGGCAACGAACACTGAAGCTTTCTTT. Residues: CASRQSGATNTEAFF.

This clone was observed once. J is TRBJ1-6 and V is TRBV5-4; D call uncertain. CDR3 length: 16 amino acids. CDR1 is SGHNT, CDR2 YYREEE, per germline (reference sequence). V dropped 0 bases and J dropped 7 bases, with 14 bases sitting between them. Here the CDR3 DNA reads TGTGCCAGCAGCTTGGAACTTCGGAGTCGGAATTCACCCCTCCACTTT. It is translated as CASSLELRSRNSPLHF.

About this clone itself: One end of the junction fails to match germline, which may point to a read error. The sample carries other DNA sequences with the same CDR3. The chain recombines TRBV7-8 with TRBJ2-7; the D is unclear. Looked up from germline, CDR1 is SGHVS and CDR2 is FQNEAQ. This CDR3 is built from 13 residues. The CDR3, as DNA: TGCGCCAGCACCCGACTGGAAGCCTACGAGCAGTACTTC. Amino acids: CASTRLEAYEQYF.

The rearrangement links TRBV10-3 to TRBJ1-4; TRBD1 matches at 8 bases. Germline assignment: CDR1 ENHRY and CDR2 SYGVKD. The J segment lost 8 bases and the V segment lost 8 bases, leaving 7 bases of the junction unmatched. The CDR3 extends over 13 amino acids. CDR3 coding DNA: TGTGCCATCCGCGGACAGGGTGACGAAAAACTGTTTTTT. Translating gives CAIRGQGDEKLFF.

V usage is TRBV6-6 and J usage is TRBJ2-5; D is possibly TRBD2 (5 bases). The end of the DNA is better explained by TRBJ2-7, so the J call may be wrong. The germline V gene encodes CDR1 MNHNY and CDR2 SVGAGI (reference sequence). The length of the CDR3 is 13 residues. The CDR3 DNA sequence: TGTGCCAGCAATCCGGACTCCCCGGGCGAGCAGTACTTC. Translating gives CASNPDSPGEQYF.

This chain links TRBV30 with TRBJ2-2; 10 nucleotides align to TRBD2. With V trimmed by 2 bases and J by 3 bases, 3 bases remained unmatched. Germline V gene data show CDR1 as GTSNPN and CDR2 as SVGIG (reference sequence). The length of the CDR3 is 15 residues. CDR3 nucleotides: TGTGCCTGGAGTAGTAGCGGGGGGTACACCGGGGAGCTGTTTTTT. This translates into CAWSSSGGYTGELFF. The full variable domain, rest sourced from reference TRBV30 and TRBJ2-2, is SQTIHQWPATLVQPVGSPLSLECTVEGTSNPNLYWYRQAAGRGLQLLFYSVGIGQISSEVPQNLSASRPQDRQFILSSKKLLLSDSGFYLCAWSSSGGYTGELFFGEGSRLTVL.

The chain links TRBV5-4 to TRBJ2-1; D gene ambiguous. The CDR3 is made up of 13 amino acids. The germline V gene encodes CDR1 SGHNT and CDR2 YYREEE (reference sequence). Trimming pared 2 bases from V and 4 bases from J, leaving 7 bases between. The CDR3: CASSFPPYNEQFF. The CDR3 nucleotides are TGTGCCAGCAGCTTCCCTCCTTACAATGAGCAGTTCTTC.

This chain connects TRBV5-4 to TRBJ2-5; a weak D match, TRBD2 (6 bases). The V gene's germline CDR1 is SGHNT and CDR2 YYREEE (reference sequence). Trimming removed 3 bases from V and 3 bases from J, with 15 bases in between. The CDR3 loop spans 15 amino acids. The CDR3 DNA follows: TGTGCCAGCAGCTCCCTGGGGGGATGGAAAGAGACCCAGTACTTC. Translated, it gives CASSSLGGWKETQYF.

The genes are TRBV7-2 and TRBJ1-2, with TRBD1 as a possible D gene (6 bases). Germline assignment: CDR1 SGHTA and CDR2 FQGNSA. The V gene lost 5 bases and the J gene lost 4 bases, with 20 bases spanning the gap. CDR3 length: 16 residues. CDR3 protein: CASSARGYSGAYGYTF. In DNA, the CDR3 is TGTGCCAGCAGCGCCCGAGGGTATTCAGGGGCCTATGGCTACACCTTC.

The rearrangement joins TRBV18 to TRBJ1-5; TRBD1 is a possible D gene (6 bases). CDR1 is KGHSH and CDR2 is LQKENI in the germline V gene. V was pared by 4 bases and J by 5 bases, with 18 bases between. CDR3 length: 16 residues. In nucleotides, the CDR3 is TGTGCCAGCTCACTAGGGAACAGGGAATTCTATCAGCCCCAGCATTTT. Translated: CASSLGNREFYQPQHF.

This chain links TRBV19 with TRBJ1-4; a possible D gene is TRBD1 (6 bases). The CDR3 covers 14 residues. Germline V gene data show CDR1 as LNHDA and CDR2 as SQIVND (reference sequence). Trimming removed 5 bases from V and 8 bases from J, with 15 bases in between. CDR3 nucleotides: TGTGCCAGTAGTGGGGGGGGCGCCGGGGAAAAACTGTTTTTT. The encoded protein is CASSGGGAGEKLFF.

This clone came up a few times. The chain is built from TRBV6-1 and TRBJ1-2, with a possible D match to TRBD1 (5 bases). Between the trimmed V and J ends, which lost 7 bases and 4 bases, there was a span of 7 bases. The CDR3 has 11 residues. Germline lookup yields CDR1 MNHNS and CDR2 SASEGT. The DNA of the CDR3 is TGTGCCAGCAAGGGGATCTATGGCTACACCTTC. This sequence encodes CASKGIYGYTF.

This clone was seen more than once but under ten times. The chain is built from TRBV2 and TRBJ1-1; D is possibly TRBD1 (6 bases). The CDR3 is 13 amino acids. V shed 5 bases and J shed 4 bases, with 11 bases lying between them. Germline V gene data show CDR1 as SNHLY and CDR2 as FYNNEI. The CDR3 nucleotides are TGTGCCAGCAGTCCACAGGGAGTCACTGAAGCTTTCTTT. Encoded protein: CASSPQGVTEAFF. The variable domain in full, with the rest retrieved from reference TRBV2 and TRBJ1-1, is EPEVTQTPSHQVTQMGQEVILRCVPISNHLYFYWYRQILGQKVEFLVSFYNNEISEKSEIFDDQFSVERPDGSNFTLKIRSTKLEDSAMYFCASSPQGVTEAFFGQGTRLTVV.